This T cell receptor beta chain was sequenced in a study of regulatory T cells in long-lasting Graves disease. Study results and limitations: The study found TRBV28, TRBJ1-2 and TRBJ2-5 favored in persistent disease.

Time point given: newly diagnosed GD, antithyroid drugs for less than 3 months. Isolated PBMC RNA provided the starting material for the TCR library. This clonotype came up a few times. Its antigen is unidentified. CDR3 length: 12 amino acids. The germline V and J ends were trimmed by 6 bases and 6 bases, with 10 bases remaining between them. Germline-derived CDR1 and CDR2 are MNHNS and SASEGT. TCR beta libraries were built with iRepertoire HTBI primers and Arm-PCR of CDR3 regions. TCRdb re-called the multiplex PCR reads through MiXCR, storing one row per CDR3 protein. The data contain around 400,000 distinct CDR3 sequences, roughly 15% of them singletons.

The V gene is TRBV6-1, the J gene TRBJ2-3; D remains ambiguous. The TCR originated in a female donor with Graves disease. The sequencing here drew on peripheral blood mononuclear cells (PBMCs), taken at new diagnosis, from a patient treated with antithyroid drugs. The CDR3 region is CASRSNFDTQYF. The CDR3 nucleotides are TGTGCCAGCAGGTCGAATTTCGATACGCAGTATTTT.